This T cell receptor beta chain is from a study of T cell responses to AZD1222 COVID-19 vaccine. Study at large: Second-dose recipients at about 4 or about 12 weeks were treated as one pooled group. Study outcomes and limitations: The repertoires were collected only after the peak T cell response. Mapped onto spike, vaccine-associated CD4 TCRs spanned it and were dominant at 160-218 and 743-854.

Profiled with immunoSEQ multiplex PCR; TCRdb holds only in-frame clones, not every one. This sample has fewer than 85,000 clones; approximately 88% occur once, and the top ten carry roughly a fifth. As for this clone: The antigen is unknown.

V lost 3 bases, J lost 2 bases, and 8 bases lay in between. This CDR3 is built from 13 residues. Germline CDR1 and CDR2: SGHTA and FQGNSA. The specimen was peripheral blood, collected on day 0 of AZD1222 vaccination. The genes are TRBV7-2 and TRBJ2-7; D is unresolved. The TCR originated in an adult in good health. Here the CDR3 DNA reads TGTGCCAGCAGCTTTAACACAGCCTACGAGCAGTACTTC. Translation: CASSFNTAYEQYF.